These 2 T cell receptor beta chains were all obtained from the same sample, sequenced in a study of T cells in Graves' hyperthyroidism and ophthalmopathy. RNA transcripts were the template for amplifying TCR beta CDR3 regions. Using the HTBI primer set, a first-round RT-PCR was run on the TCR CDR3. TCRdb fed the multiplex PCR reads into MiXCR, producing one record per CDR3 protein. Of tens of thousands of distinct CDR3 sequences in the sample, approximately 53% were seen once. The sequencing input was peripheral blood or thyroid tissue (not recorded which). Every receptor here comes from a man between 18 and 35 years old with Graves' hyperthyroidism.

The rearrangement joins TRBV7-2 to TRBJ2-7, with D perhaps matching TRBD2 (6 bases). The germline V gene has CDR1 SGHTA and CDR2 FQGNSA. The length of the CDR3 is 15 residues. V lost 2 bases and J 0 bases, leaving 11 bases between the germline ends. The CDR3 spells CASSLLGGSSYEQYF. DNA of the CDR3: TGTGCCAGCAGCTTATTAGGAGGGAGCTCCTACGAGCAGTACTTC.

This chain connects TRBV9 to TRBJ2-3; D is unclear. V was pared by 4 bases and J by 5 bases, with 20 bases between. This CDR3 is 16 amino acids long. Per the germline V gene, CDR1 is SGDLS and CDR2 is YYNGEE. CDR3 in amino acids: CASSFQTENLGDTQYF. The CDR3, as DNA: TGTGCCAGCAGCTTCCAGACGGAAAACTTGGGAGATACGCAGTATTTT.